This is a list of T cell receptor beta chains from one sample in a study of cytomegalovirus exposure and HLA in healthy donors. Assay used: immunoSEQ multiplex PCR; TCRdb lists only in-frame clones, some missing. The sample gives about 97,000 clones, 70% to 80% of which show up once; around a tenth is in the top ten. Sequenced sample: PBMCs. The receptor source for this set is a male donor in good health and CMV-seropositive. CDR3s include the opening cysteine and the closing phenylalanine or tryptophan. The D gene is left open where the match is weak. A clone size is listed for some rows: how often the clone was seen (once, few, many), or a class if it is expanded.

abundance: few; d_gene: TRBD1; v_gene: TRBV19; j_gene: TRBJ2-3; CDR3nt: TGTGCCAGTAGTTCCGGGACAGGCATCCCCGGGTGGAGCACAGATACGCAGTATTTT; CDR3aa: CASSSGTGIPGWSTDTQYF
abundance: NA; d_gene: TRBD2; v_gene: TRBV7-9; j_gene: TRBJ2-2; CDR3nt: TGTGCCAGCAGCTTTGCGGGAGTTGCCGGGGAGCTGTTTTTT; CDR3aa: CASSFAGVAGELFF
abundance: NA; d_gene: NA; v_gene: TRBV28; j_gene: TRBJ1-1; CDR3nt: TGTGCCAGCGGCCTAGGGAACACTGAAGCTTTCTTT; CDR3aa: CASGLGNTEAFF
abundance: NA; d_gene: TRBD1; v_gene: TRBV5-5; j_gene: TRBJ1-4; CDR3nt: TGTGCCAGCAGCCCGGGACAGGTCGCTGAAAAACTGTTTTTT; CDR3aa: CASSPGQVAEKLFF
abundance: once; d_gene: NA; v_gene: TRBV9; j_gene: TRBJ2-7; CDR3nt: TGTGCCAGCAACCTCCGTACCGGGTCGAGAGACGAGCAGTACTTC; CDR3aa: CASNLRTGSRDEQYF
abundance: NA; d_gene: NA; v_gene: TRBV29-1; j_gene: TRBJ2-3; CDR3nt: TGCAGCGCGAGTACGAGATTGGGCACAGATACGCAGTATTTT; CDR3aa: CSASTRLGTDTQYF
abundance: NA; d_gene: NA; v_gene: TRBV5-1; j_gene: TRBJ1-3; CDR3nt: TGCGCCAGCAGCTTTGGCAGTACTGGAAACACCATATATTTT; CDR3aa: CASSFGSTGNTIYF
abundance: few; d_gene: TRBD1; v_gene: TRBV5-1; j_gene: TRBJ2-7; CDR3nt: TGCGCCAGCAGTCGGATTCCGGGACAGGGCTACGAGCAGTACTTC; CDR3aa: CASSRIPGQGYEQYF
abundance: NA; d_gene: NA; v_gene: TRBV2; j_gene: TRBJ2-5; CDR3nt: TGTGCCAGCAGGATAAGACCCCAGAGGGAAGAGACCCAGTACTTC; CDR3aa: CASRIRPQREETQYF
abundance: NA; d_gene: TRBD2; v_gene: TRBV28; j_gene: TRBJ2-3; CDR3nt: TGTGCCAGCAGTGGACTAGCGGGAGTCTTGCGCACAGATACGCAGTATTTT; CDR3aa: CASSGLAGVLRTDTQYF
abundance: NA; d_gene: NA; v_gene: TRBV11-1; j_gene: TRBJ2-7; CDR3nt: TGTGCCAGCAGCTTCACGCCCCGGGAGTCCTACGAGCAGTACTTC; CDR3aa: CASSFTPRESYEQYF
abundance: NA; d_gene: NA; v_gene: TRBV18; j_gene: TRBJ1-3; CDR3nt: TGTGCCAGCTCACCCAGGACAGTTTATACTTCCTCTGGAAACACCATATATTTT; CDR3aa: CASSPRTVYTSSGNTIYF
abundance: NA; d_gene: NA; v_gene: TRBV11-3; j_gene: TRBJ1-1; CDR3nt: TGTGCCAGCAGCGCGAGGCGGGAGAACACTGAAGCTTTCTTT; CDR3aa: CASSARRENTEAFF
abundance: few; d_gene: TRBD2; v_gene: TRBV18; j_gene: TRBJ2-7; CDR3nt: TGTGCCAGCTCCCCCCCTAGCGGGAGCTCCTACGAGCAGTACTTC; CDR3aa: CASSPPSGSSYEQYF
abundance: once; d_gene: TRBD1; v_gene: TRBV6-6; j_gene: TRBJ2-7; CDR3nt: TGTGCCAGCATCTCAGGGGGCTTGACCTACGAGCAGTACTTC; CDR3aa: CASISGGLTYEQYF
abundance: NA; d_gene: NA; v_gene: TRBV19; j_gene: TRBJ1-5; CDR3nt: TGTGCCAGTAGTATAGTAGTGTTCAATCAGCCCCAGCATTTT; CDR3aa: CASSIVVFNQPQHF
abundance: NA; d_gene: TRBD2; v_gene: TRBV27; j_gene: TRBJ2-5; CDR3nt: TGTGCCAGCAGTCTTCTACTAGCGGGAGATAAATTAGAGACCCAGTACTTC; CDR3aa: CASSLLLAGDKLETQYF
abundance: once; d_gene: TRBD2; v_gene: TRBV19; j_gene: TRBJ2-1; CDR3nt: TGTGCCAGTAGCCCCGGGACTAGCGGGGTGTGGGGTTACAATGAGCAGTTCTTC; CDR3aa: CASSPGTSGVWGYNEQFF
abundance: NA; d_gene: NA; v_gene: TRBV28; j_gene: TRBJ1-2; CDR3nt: TGTGCCAGCGCTGACAGGACCAGTGGCTACACCTTC; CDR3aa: CASADRTSGYTF
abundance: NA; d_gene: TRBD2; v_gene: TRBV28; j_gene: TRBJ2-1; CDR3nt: TGTGCCAGCAGTGGCCCGCGGGGGTATACCTACAATGAGCAGTTCTTC; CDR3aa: CASSGPRGYTYNEQFF
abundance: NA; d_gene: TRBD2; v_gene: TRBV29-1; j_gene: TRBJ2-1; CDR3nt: TGCAGCGTTATTGGACTAGCGACAAACAATGAGCAGTTCTTC; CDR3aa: CSVIGLATNNEQFF
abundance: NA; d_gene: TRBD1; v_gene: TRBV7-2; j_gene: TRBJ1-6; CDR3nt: TGTGCCAGCAGCCCAGGGGGCAGGAATTCACCCCTCCACTTT; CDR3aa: CASSPGGRNSPLHF